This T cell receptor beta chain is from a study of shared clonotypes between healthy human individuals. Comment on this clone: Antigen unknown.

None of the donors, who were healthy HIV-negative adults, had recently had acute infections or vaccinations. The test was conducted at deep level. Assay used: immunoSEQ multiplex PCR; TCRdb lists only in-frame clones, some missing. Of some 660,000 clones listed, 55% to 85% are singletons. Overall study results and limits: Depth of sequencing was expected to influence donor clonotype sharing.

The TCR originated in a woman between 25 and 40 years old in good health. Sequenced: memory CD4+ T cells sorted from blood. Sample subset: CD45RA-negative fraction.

The CDR3 is CASSSGTGKETQYF. CDR3 nucleotide sequence: TGTGCCAGCAGCTCCGGGACAGGGAAGGAGACCCAGTACTTC. This rearrangement joins TRBV7-8 to TRBJ2-5; 9 bases line up with TRBD1. The CDR3 runs 14 residues. With V trimmed by 4 bases and J by 5 bases, 5 bases remained unmatched. Germline assignment: CDR1 SGHVS and CDR2 FQNEAQ.